These 17 T cell receptor beta chains came from one sample sequenced in a study of blood T cell repertoires in COVID-19. Method: immunoSEQ multiplex PCR; TCRdb's copy keeps in-frame clones and lacks some. Seen here are approximately 140,000 clones, approximately 80% observed once, and the top ten hold roughly 2.9%. The sequencing input was peripheral blood. These receptors all stem from a middle-aged woman with active or convalescent COVID-19.

This clone was counted only a few times. The chain uses TRBV28 and TRBJ1-5; weak D call: TRBD1 (5 bases). The CDR3 sequence is 12 residues long. V was cut by 6 bases and J by 7 bases, with 10 bases left in between. Germline lookup yields CDR1 MDHEN and CDR2 SYDVKM. The CDR3 coding sequence is TGTGCCAGCAGGGCACAGGCGCAGCCCCAGCATTTT. As protein: CASRAQAQPQHF.

The chain combines TRBV14 with TRBJ1-1; a possible D gene is TRBD1 (5 bases). CDR1 is SGHDN, CDR2 FVKESK, per germline. With 3 bases removed from V and 0 bases from J, the gap between germline ends came to 20 bases. The CDR3 spans 18 residues. CDR3 amino acids: CASSQVSRAMGMNTEAFF. DNA for the CDR3: TGTGCCAGCAGCCAGGTCAGCAGGGCGATGGGGATGAACACTGAAGCTTTCTTT.

This clone has a single count. This chain connects TRBV6-1 to TRBJ1-2; possible D gene TRBD1, 6 bases. Germline V CDR1 and CDR2: MNHNS, SASEGT. This CDR3 region has 14 residues. The V end lost 2 bases, the J end lost 4 bases, and 11 bases lay between the germline ends. The DNA for the CDR3 is TGTGCCAGCAGTGAATATAGGGGGGGCTATGGCTACACCTTC. Its translation is CASSEYRGGYGYTF.

This clone came up a few times. This sequence joins TRBV10-2 and TRBJ2-5; the D gene is possibly TRBD2 (5 bases). This CDR3 comprises 15 residues. V lost 4 bases and J lost 5, with 17 bases in between. Germline CDR1 and CDR2: WSHSY and SAAADI. This CDR3 is CASSGVGGLRETQYF. The DNA for the CDR3 is TGCGCCAGCAGTGGTGTAGGAGGCCTCAGGGAGACCCAGTACTTC.

The chain carries TRBV18 and TRBJ1-1; 7 nucleotides line up with TRBD1. Germline V gene data show CDR1 as KGHSH and CDR2 as LQKENI. The CDR3 totals 17 residues. V trimming: 1 base; J trimming: 2 bases; junction bases outside the gene matches: 10. The CDR3 region is CASSPLRQGPTNTEAFF. For the CDR3, the DNA is TGTGCCAGCTCACCACTCCGACAGGGCCCTACTAACACTGAAGCTTTCTTT.

This chain joins TRBV5-1 and TRBJ2-2; D ambiguous. Germline V gives CDR1 SGHRS, CDR2 YFSETQ. V was trimmed by 4 bases and J by 5 bases, leaving 9 bases between them. The CDR3 spans 13 residues. CDR3 sequence (DNA): TGCGCCAGCAGCGTGGATTATACCGGGGAGCTGTTTTTT. Its translation is CASSVDYTGELFF.

The chain links TRBV5-1 to TRBJ2-3; no clear D. CDR3 length: 13 amino acids. Germline V lookup: CDR1 SGHRS, CDR2 YFSETQ. V lost 0 bases, J lost 3 bases, and 5 bases lay in between. Here the CDR3 reads CASSLAYTDTQYF. The CDR3 DNA is TGCGCCAGCAGCTTGGCCTATACAGATACGCAGTATTTT.

The gene calls are TRBV11-2 and TRBJ1-2, with D perhaps matching TRBD1 (6 bases). Germline loops: CDR1 SGHAT, CDR2 FQNNGV. With 2 bases removed from V and 0 bases from J, the gap between germline ends came to 10 bases. CDR3 size: 15 residues. CDR3 amino acids: CASSLWTETNYGYTF. Written as DNA, the CDR3 is TGTGCCAGCAGCTTATGGACAGAGACTAACTATGGCTACACCTTC.

In nucleotides, the CDR3 is TGTGCCAGCAGTCGAACCGGGACAGGGAAGATGTTAGCTGAAGCTTTCTTT. Its protein is CASSRTGTGKMLAEAFF. This chain uses TRBV3-1 (or the pseudogene TRBV3-2) with TRBJ1-1; TRBD1 matches 9 bases. The CDR3 spans 17 residues. Trimming took 6 bases from V and 6 from J; bases not matched to a gene: 17. Per the germline V gene, CDR1 is LGHDT and CDR2 is YNNKEL (reference sequence).

In its sample, this clone was seen once. This rearrangement joins TRBV6-1 to TRBJ1-5, with a weak D call TRBD1 (5 bases). Trimming cost V 0 bases and J 5 bases, with 8 bases left between them. Germline V CDR1 and CDR2: MNHNS, SASEGT. The CDR3 totals 14 residues. As DNA, the CDR3 is TGTGCCAGCAGTGAAGCCGGGGGGTATCAGCCCCAGCATTTT. Translating gives CASSEAGGYQPQHF.

The chain couples TRBV27 to TRBJ2-7; TRBD2 matches at 7 bases. V lost 6 bases and J lost 6; bases outside the gene matches: 14. Germline CDR1 and CDR2: MNHEY and SMNVEV (reference sequence). This CDR3 contains 15 residues. CDR3 nucleotides: TGTGCCAGCAGGGCGGGGGTAGCCAGAGTAATCGAGCAGTACTTC. It translates to CASRAGVARVIEQYF.

This chain connects TRBV12-3 or TRBV12-4 to TRBJ2-7; tentatively, D is TRBD1 (6 bases). V lost 6 bases to trimming and J lost 2 bases, with 11 bases between them. The CDR3 is 13 residues long. CDR3 sequence reads: CASSLRTAYEQYF. The DNA of the CDR3 is TGTGCCAGCAGCCTGAGGACAGCCTACGAGCAGTACTTC.

This clone was counted a single time. This chain connects TRBV19 to TRBJ2-7; D is undetermined. With 5 bases removed from V and 1 base from J, the gap between germline ends came to 9 bases. CDR1 is LNHDA, CDR2 SQIVND, per germline (reference sequence). This CDR3 has 13 residues. This chain's CDR3 is CASSRTASYEQYF. CDR3 nucleotide sequence: TGTGCCAGTAGTCGAACAGCATCCTACGAGCAGTACTTC.

This clone was seen more than once but under ten times. The chain uses TRBV19 and TRBJ2-3; 10 bases are shared with TRBD2. V shed 6 bases and J 4 bases; nucleotides not matched to a gene: 10. Germline V gene sequence: CDR1 LNHDA, CDR2 SQIVND (reference sequence). CDR3 length: 16 residues. CDR3 region: CASSLLAGSRSDTQYF. DNA of the CDR3: TGTGCCAGTAGCCTACTAGCGGGAAGCCGGTCAGATACGCAGTATTTT.

The chain recombines TRBV19 with TRBJ1-2; D is perhaps TRBD1 (6 bases). Germline assignment: CDR1 LNHDA and CDR2 SQIVND (reference sequence). Trimming shortened V by 1 base and J by 1 base, and 13 bases separated the two germline ends. The CDR3 sequence is 16 residues long. The CDR3 here is CASSIGGRGGNYGYTF. Written as DNA, the CDR3 is TGTGCCAGTAGTATAGGTGGCAGAGGGGGTAACTATGGCTACACCTTC.

V and J are TRBV4-1 and TRBJ2-1; tentatively, D is TRBD2 (6 bases). Per the germline V gene, CDR1 is MGHRA and CDR2 is YSYEKL. The germline V and J ends were trimmed by 0 bases and 8 bases, with 14 bases remaining between them. CDR3 length: 15 amino acids. CDR3 residues: CASSQDRAGSDEQFF. The CDR3 DNA sequence: TGCGCCAGCAGCCAAGATCGCGCGGGAAGCGATGAGCAGTTCTTC.

The chain combines TRBV7-2 with TRBJ2-6; 12 bases match TRBD2. Germline V gene sequence: CDR1 SGHTA, CDR2 FQGNSA. Germline trimming cut 4 bases from V and 4 bases from J; bases unmatched to any gene: 11. The CDR3 length is 19 residues. CDR3 residues: CASSSLAGGPARGANVLTF. The CDR3 DNA is TGTGCCAGCAGCTCACTAGCGGGGGGCCCCGCGCGAGGGGCCAACGTCCTGACTTTC.